This T cell receptor (beta chain) was documented in a study of cytomegalovirus exposure and HLA in healthy donors. Researchers ran the PCR with 60 Vbeta and 13 Jbeta primers. Measured with immunoSEQ multiplex PCR; TCRdb has only the in-frame clones, and not every one. The sample contains 100,000 or so clones, around 75% of which appear only once. Per the germline V gene, CDR1 is MNHEY and CDR2 is SMNVEV (reference sequence). Between the trimmed V and J ends, which lost 3 bases and 2 bases, there was a span of 11 bases. There are 15 residues in the CDR3. The clonotype was recovered from a man under 40 in good health and CMV-seronegative. The sample taken for sequencing was PBMCs. The chain uses TRBV27 and TRBJ1-5; weak D call: TRBD1 (5 bases). The CDR3 loop is CASSLEGPGNQPQHF. The CDR3 bases are TGTGCCAGCAGTTTGGAGGGGCCGGGCAATCAGCCCCAGCATTTT.